This TCR beta chain stems from a study of cytomegalovirus exposure and HLA in healthy donors (dated by TCRdb to 2015 to 2018). About the study as a whole: An earlier analysis of several hundred of the donors reported approximately 300 Gb of sequence data and some 100 million unique TCR beta sequences from 190 million or so T cells. To predict cytomegalovirus infection status, the study brought together high-throughput TCR immunosequencing, statistical association of individual TCRs with disease status, and machine learning. Alongside the repertoire data, information on donor age, sex, ethnicity and CMV serostatus was compiled. Along with the roughly 700-subject first cohort, a separate validation cohort of over a hundred different subjects was used. All discovery cohort repertoires had been generated using a single sequencing platform. Class I and class II HLA loci were covered by the typing at four-digit resolution. To decide whether each TCR beta V gene segment behaved as functional or pseudogenic, an earlier analysis of 587 of the donors relied on high-throughput TCR beta sequencing. The genetic ancestry cluster associated with self-reported Caucasian donors included over 65% of the roughly 380 genotyped donors. To study patterns of TCR occurrence, a later analysis re-analyzed previously published TCR beta repertoires from 666 donors and added high-resolution HLA genotyping. Typing coverage differed by locus: A, B, C, DRB1 and DQB1 were typed in roughly 629-640 donors, DQA1 in about 500, DPA1 in approximately 600, and DPB1 in 400 to 490. A later genetic analysis used genome-wide SNP genotypes for about 60% of the 666 donors, treating that subset as a discovery cohort. Rather than using new phenotypic data, the later analysis identified candidate immune exposures from TCR beta sequences and from how often those sequences occurred across donors. The study aimed to test whether signatures of past pathogen exposure could be identified by cataloging public T cell receptors. Roughly 5 DR-DQ haplotypes were treated as single units for association and clustering because of strong linkage in the cohort. An early release covering roughly 600 HLA-typed donors comprised about 320 gigabases of sequencing data and around 80 million unique TCR sequences. Among about 390 genotyped donors of the cohort, an average of roughly 240,000 unique TCR beta nucleotide sequences were sequenced per donor, around a sixth of them non-productive. The T cell repertoires of about 700 subjects were profiled by immunosequencing and related to cytomegalovirus serostatus. The study at large found these results: According to a later analysis, parvovirus B19, influenza, CMV and Epstein-Barr virus appeared linked to several top co-occurrence clusters. Only TCR beta chains were sequenced in this cohort, and the absence of alpha or paired-chain data limited detectable features. In an earlier analysis of some 540 of the donors, most TCR beta V segments appeared in productive rearrangements about 87% or about 30% of the time, broadly matching IMGT annotations. Roughly 17 rarely observed V segments, including chromosome 9 orphons, were excluded from the earlier analysis of several hundred of the donors because counts were too low. The authors suggested that the approach could potentially be generalized to other disease states and immunological phenotypes. Most TCR sequences were observed very rarely across donors, whereas some public TCRs were present in many individuals. Compared with the 666-donor mean, donors in an Asian-associated ancestry cluster had fewer N-insertions in productive TCRs, according to a later genetic analysis. Because some donors lacked HLA typing at each locus, the association tests relied only on the typed subset. A cluster of highly shared sequence variants was judged likely to represent a technical artifact of the sequencing pipeline. A further reported finding was that TCR beta sequences accurately predicted the HLA-A and HLA-B alleles for most subjects in the first cohort. The study gave a list of about 150 TCR beta chains associated with cytomegalovirus. Linkage disequilibrium might explain the correlated functional status among segregating V segments, but an unknown experimental factor could not be excluded. Strong co-occurrence of HLA alleles, especially DR and DQ, made assigning TCR associations to individual alleles difficult. In a later analysis, TCR association rates were found to vary across HLA loci, with the most associated TCRs seen for DRB1 alleles and the fewest for HLA-C alleles. Compared with equally common non-associated chains, HLA-associated TCR beta chains in a later analysis were more clonally expanded and had lower generation probabilities. V-gene and J-gene trimming of TCR beta chains was associated with a missense DCLRE1C variant in a later genetic analysis, and the association was replicated in an independent cohort. Immune exposure information for the cohort was limited to CMV serostatus. In a later analysis, around 17,000 TCR beta sequences were associated with specific HLA alleles at a false discovery rate of 0.05. Cytomegalovirus status was reported to be diagnosed by the classifier with high specificity and sensitivity in both the original and validation cohorts. Roughly uniform sequencing depth across donors was assumed in presence/absence analyses, although this assumption may not hold. In vitro tests confirmed that three of the cytomegalovirus-associated TCR beta chains recognize cytomegalovirus antigens. A later analysis found that most CMV-associated TCR beta chains appeared HLA-restricted, with HLA associations seemingly driven largely by CMV exposure. Some IMGT-functional V segments, including TRBV6-2 and TRBV6-3, could not be distinguished by the 87-base-pair reads and were therefore excluded.

In regard to this clone: Its antigen remains undetermined. No per-base quality is available; no much larger clone lies one base away.

In total, more than 500 healthy bone marrow donors made up the cohort. At the time of sampling, all cohort members were nominally healthy, though unrecorded immune exposures were likely present. The donor was CMV seropositive and was included in the group of about 290 seropositive cohort members. A peripheral blood sample was collected from each donor, and TCR beta sequencing was performed on peripheral blood mononuclear cells. Genomic DNA was extracted from the blood cell samples with the Qiagen DNeasy Blood Extraction Kit. CDR1 SGHVS and CDR2 FQNEAQ were looked up in the germline V gene. The CDR3 runs 14 residues from the cysteine to the phenylalanine. CDR3 DNA is the only sequence kept; it has 42 bases, read in frame from the first base. V is clipped by 5 bases and J by 0 bases, and the sequence between their germline boundaries is 11 bases long. Receptors were amplified or captured by the immunoSEQ multiplex PCR assay. The multiplex PCR relied on a mix of 60 forward primers for TCR Vbeta segments and 13 reverse primers for TCR Jbeta segments. The CDR3 region of rearranged TCR beta genes was amplified from genomic DNA with a multiplex PCR assay. The Illumina HiSeq System was used to sequence the amplified TCR beta libraries as 87-base-pair reads. As for how the authors treated the data: Across the 640 or so repertoires, a later analysis counted 80 million or so unique TCR beta chains, roughly 11 million of which were shared by at least two donors. A nearest-neighbor algorithm error-corrected the raw reads and collapsed the reads into unique sequences, merging closely related sequences to remove PCR and sequencing errors. To assign V, D and J gene segments, CDR3 sequences were aligned to IMGT reference sequences. For a sequence to be retained, at least a six-nucleotide match to both a V gene segment and a J gene segment was required. Rearrangements were called productive when the CDR3 lacked stop codons and stayed in frame with V and J; all others were non-productive. Following IMGT convention, CDR3 was defined as the stretch from the second conserved V-encoded cysteine to the conserved J-encoded phenylalanine. Sequences without an unambiguous match to a single V gene segment were excluded from the earlier analysis of approximately 560 of the donors. In an earlier analysis of around 600 of the donors, V segments were called functional above 56.7% productive rearrangements and were called segregating when the between-donor standard deviation exceeded 5%. A statistical classification framework was built for diagnosing cytomegalovirus status from the catalog of TCR beta chain sequences. V and J gene assignment, in a later analysis, came from comparing TCR nucleotide sequences with IMGT/GENE-DB human TR gene sequences. In a later analysis, CDR3 sequences and most-parsimonious VDJ recombination scenarios were assigned using the TCRdist pipeline. In a later analysis, each TCR beta chain was defined by its CDR3 amino acid sequence together with its V-gene family, and reads without a unique V-gene family were excluded. In a later analysis, 550 to 650 highly shared, low-generation-probability nucleotide sequences were removed to address suspected cross-contamination and a sequencing artifact. In a later analysis, a clonal expansion index was calculated for each public chain from normalized within-repertoire ranks of inferred template counts. In a later analysis, generation probabilities were computed using a VDJ recombination model fitted to out-of-frame rearrangements, and the results were checked against IGoR. In a later analysis, hypergeometric tests were used to score TCR-TCR, TCR-HLA and TCR-CMV co-occurrence, with a repertoire-size bias correction applied to TCR pairs. False discovery rates were estimated in a later analysis by permuting HLA or CMV assignments 20 times. In a later analysis, co-occurring TCRs were grouped with DBSCAN, and TCRdist sequence similarity was added when clustering was performed within HLA-allele-positive subsets. Repertoires with fewer than 30,000 or more than 120,000 public chains, plus five repertoires with anomalous nucleotide sharing, were excluded from co-occurrence clustering. TCRdb's version of the immuneACCESS table is confined to in-frame rearrangements and falls short of the full clone set. An unresolved V gene accounts for under half of the shortfall where checked; the remainder is of unknown origin. V and J calls and clone size are as listed in that table; D and trimming were resolved from the DNA. The sample records around 91,000 clones, over 60% of which are singletons. 4.6% of the sample lies in the top ten.

This TCR came from a woman in her thirties or forties in good health and CMV-seropositive. The sequenced sample consisted of PBMCs. The sequence is built from TRBV7-8 and TRBJ2-7, with TRBD2 as a weak D call on 5 bases. The DNA reads TGTGCCAGCAGCCTACGGGGATTCTCCTACGAGCAGTACTTC. This translates into CASSLRGFSYEQYF.